This T cell receptor beta chain was found in a study of blood T cell repertoires in COVID-19. Study information: Donors in the United States, Italy and Spain gave samples during acute or convalescent COVID-19. In each case, the material was cDNA or gDNA derived from T cells, B-cell-depleted T cells, or PBMCs.

Source study methods: Cell counts per sample came from amplifying reference gene primers. Data came from immunoSEQ multiplex PCR; TCRdb stores just in-frame clones and leaves some out. V and J calls and clone size are those listed in that table; D and trimming were worked out from the DNA. The sample lists about 200,000 clones; 80% to 85% were seen once. V lost 3 bases, J lost 2 bases, and 12 bases lay in between. CDR3 length equals 15 residues. Per the germline V gene, CDR1 is MDHEN and CDR2 is SYDVKM. This study enrolled people aged 18 to 89 from about two dozen US geographic areas. The receptor was derived from a woman aged 45-59 years with acute COVID-19. Sequencing used PBMCs or T cells enriched from blood (not recorded which). The chain joins TRBV28 to TRBJ2-3; perhaps TRBD2 as D (6 bases). CDR3 nucleotide sequence: TGTGCCAGCAGTTTGGCGGGATTATACACAGATACGCAGTATTTT. Encoded protein: CASSLAGLYTDTQYF.